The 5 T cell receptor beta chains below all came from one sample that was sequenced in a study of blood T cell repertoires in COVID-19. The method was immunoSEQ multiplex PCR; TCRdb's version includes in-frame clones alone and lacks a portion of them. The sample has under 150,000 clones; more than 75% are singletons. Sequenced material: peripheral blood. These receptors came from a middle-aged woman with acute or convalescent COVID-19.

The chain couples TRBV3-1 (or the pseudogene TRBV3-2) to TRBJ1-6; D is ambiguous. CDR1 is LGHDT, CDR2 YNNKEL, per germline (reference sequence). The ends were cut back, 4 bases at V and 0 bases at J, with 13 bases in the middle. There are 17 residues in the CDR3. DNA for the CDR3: TGTGCCAGCAGCCGAAACCAACAGCTCTCCTATAATTCACCCCTCCACTTT. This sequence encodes CASSRNQQLSYNSPLHF.

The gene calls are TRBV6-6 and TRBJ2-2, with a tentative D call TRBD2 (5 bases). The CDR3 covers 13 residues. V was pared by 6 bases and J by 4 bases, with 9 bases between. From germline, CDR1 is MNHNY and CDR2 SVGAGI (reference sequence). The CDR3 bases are TGTGCCAGCAGGTCCCGGGGCACCGGGGAGCTGTTTTTT. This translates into CASRSRGTGELFF.

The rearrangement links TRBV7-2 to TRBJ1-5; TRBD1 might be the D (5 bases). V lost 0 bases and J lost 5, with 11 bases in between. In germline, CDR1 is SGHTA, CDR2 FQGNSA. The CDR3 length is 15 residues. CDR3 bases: TGTGCCAGCAGCTTAGCAGGGACTCCCGATCAGCCCCAGCATTTT. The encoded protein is CASSLAGTPDQPQHF.

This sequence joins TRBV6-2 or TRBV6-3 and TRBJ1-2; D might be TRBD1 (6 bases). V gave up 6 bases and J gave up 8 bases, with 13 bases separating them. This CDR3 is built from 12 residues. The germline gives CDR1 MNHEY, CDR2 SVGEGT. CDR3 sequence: CASSLTGRGYTF. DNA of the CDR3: TGTGCCAGCAGCCTTACAGGGAGAGGCTACACCTTC.

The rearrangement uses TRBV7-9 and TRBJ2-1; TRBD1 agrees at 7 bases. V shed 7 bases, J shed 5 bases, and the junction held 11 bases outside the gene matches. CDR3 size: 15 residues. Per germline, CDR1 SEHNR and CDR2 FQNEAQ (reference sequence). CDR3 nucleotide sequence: TGTGCCAGCACCCTCACCGGGACAGTTAACAATGAGCAGTTCTTC. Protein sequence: CASTLTGTVNNEQFF.